One and the same sample provided the 25 T cell receptor beta chains below, sequenced in a study of OX40 agonist ivuxolimab in advanced cancers. The table came from immunoSEQ multiplex PCR; TCRdb's copy has only in-frame clones and leaves some out. Here the sample spans about 110,000 clones, 85% to 95% being singletons. Specimen: CD4+ or CD8+ T cells sorted from blood, collected in a trial of the OX40 agonist ivuxolimab. The receptors stem from an adult with an advanced solid tumor such as melanoma, head and neck, liver or kidney cancer.

The chain recombines TRBV7-8 with TRBJ1-5, with TRBD1 matching 7 bases. Germline V CDR1 and CDR2: SGHVS, FQNEAQ. Unmatched junction bases numbered 2, after V lost 0 bases and J lost 0 bases. The CDR3 sequence is 16 residues long. The CDR3 DNA follows: TGTGCCAGCAGCTTAGCGGGACAGAATAGCAATCAGCCCCAGCATTTT. Residues: CASSLAGQNSNQPQHF.

The chain recombines TRBV6-1 with TRBJ1-1; D remains unclear. V lost 1 base, J lost 1 base, and 13 bases lay in between. The length of the CDR3 is 16 residues. Germline V gives CDR1 MNHNS, CDR2 SASEGT. CDR3 DNA sequence: TGTGCCAGCAGTGAAGTTTGGGGATCGGGGAACACTGAAGCTTTCTTT. The encoded protein is CASSEVWGSGNTEAFF.

V and J are TRBV6-5 and TRBJ2-2, with TRBD1 identical over 8 bases. V lost 10 bases and J lost 2; bases outside the gene matches: 6. CDR1 and CDR2 (germline): MNHEY, SVGAGI. CDR3 length equals 14 residues. This chain's CDR3 is CAIGDRPNTGELFF. CDR3 bases: TGTGCCATTGGGGACAGGCCCAACACCGGGGAGCTGTTTTTT.

In DNA form, the CDR3 reads TGTGCCAGCAGTCCCGGGACTAGCGGGGGGGAAGAGACCCAGTACTTC. Translated, it gives CASSPGTSGGEETQYF. The genes are TRBV4-2 and TRBJ2-5; 16 bases match TRBD2. CDR1 LGHNA and CDR2 YNFKEQ come from the germline V gene. The junction had 4 bases not matched to a gene; V was cut back by 6 bases and J by 3 bases. The CDR3 runs 16 residues.

This chain links TRBV15 with TRBJ1-5; TRBD1 matches 7 bases. Germline V CDR1 and CDR2: LNHNV, YYDKDF (reference sequence). The CDR3 loop spans 17 amino acids. V gave up 0 bases and J gave up 2 bases; unmatched junction bases: 7. The CDR3 DNA is TGTGCCACCAGCAGAGAGGTGCTAGGGGGCGGCAATCAGCCCCAGCATTTT. Protein: CATSREVLGGGNQPQHF.

This clone was detected a few times. The gene calls are TRBV2 and TRBJ2-1; weak D call: TRBD1 (5 bases). This CDR3 comprises 13 residues. The germline CDR1 and CDR2 sequences are SNHLY and FYNNEI. V lost 2 bases and J lost 9, with 11 bases in between. In nucleotides, the CDR3 is TGTGCCAGCAGTGAACAGGGAATGGGTGAGCAGTTCTTC. This sequence encodes CASSEQGMGEQFF.

The chain carries TRBV11-3 and TRBJ2-1; D unclear. The CDR3 is made up of 12 amino acids. Trimming stripped 1 base from V and 8 bases from J, with 6 bases between. CDR1 is SGHNT and CDR2 is YENEEA in the germline V gene. CDR3 nucleotides: TGTGCCAGCAGCTTAGTCACCTATGAGCAGTTCTTC. The encoded protein is CASSLVTYEQFF.

Concerning this clone: At the DNA level, this CDR3 is encoded by other sequences in the same sample as well. The chain has TRBV6-1 and TRBJ2-7; 7 nucleotides match TRBD1. The CDR3 is 14 amino acids. V dropped 6 bases and J dropped 2; count of bases not matched to a gene: 7. CDR1 and CDR2 from the germline V gene are MNHNS and SASEGT. CDR3 amino acids: CASRTGTATYEQYF. The DNA of the CDR3 is TGTGCCAGCAGGACCGGGACAGCCACCTACGAGCAGTACTTC.

The chain joins TRBV5-5 to TRBJ1-4, with 9 bases that match TRBD1. J gave up 5 bases and V 4 bases, and 12 bases lay outside the gene matches. The CDR3 spans 17 residues. CDR1 is SGHKS, CDR2 YYEKEE, per germline (reference sequence). CDR3: CASSRTGTGRPNEKLFF. Written as DNA, the CDR3 is TGTGCCAGCAGCCGTACCGGGACAGGGAGACCCAATGAAAAACTGTTTTTT. The full variable domain, its missing parts supplied by reference TRBV5-5 and TRBJ1-4, is DAGVTQSPTHLIKTRGQQVTLRCSPISGHKSVSWYQQVLGQGPQFIFQYYEKEERGRGNFPDRFSARQFPNYSSELNVNALLLGDSALYLCASSRTGTGRPNEKLFFGSGTQLSVL.

The V and J genes are TRBV5-6 and TRBJ2-3; 7 nucleotides line up with TRBD2. This CDR3 comprises 15 residues. CDR1 and CDR2 from the germline V gene are SGHDT and YYEEEE. The V segment lost 2 bases and the J segment 0 bases; nucleotides outside the gene matches: 3. CDR3 nucleotide sequence: TGTGCCAGCAGCTTTAGCGGGTTTAGCACAGATACGCAGTATTTT. This sequence encodes CASSFSGFSTDTQYF.

The count of this clone is one. The genes are TRBV9 and TRBJ2-2, with 9 bases lining up with TRBD2. The germline CDR1 and CDR2 sequences are SGDLS and YYNGEE. The CDR3 contains 15 residues. V dropped 0 bases and J dropped 5; count of bases not matched to a gene: 2. The CDR3 region is CASSVEGLATGELFF. For the CDR3, the DNA is TGTGCCAGCAGCGTAGAGGGACTAGCTACCGGGGAGCTGTTTTTT.

The chain links TRBV30 to TRBJ2-4, with 15 bases aligning to TRBD2. CDR1 and CDR2 (germline): GTSNPN, SVGIG (reference sequence). J gave up 11 bases and V 5 bases, and 4 bases lay outside the gene matches. This CDR3 is 13 amino acids long. CDR3 loop: CAWAGLAGGFQYF. The CDR3 coding sequence is TGTGCCTGGGCGGGACTAGCGGGGGGATTTCAGTACTTC.

The V and J genes are TRBV10-2 and TRBJ1-1; 7 bases are a match to TRBD1. The CDR3 covers 12 residues. Germline V CDR1 and CDR2: WSHSY, SAAADI. Trimming cost V 3 bases and J 8 bases; bases outside gene matches: 3. CDR3: CASSDRDREAFF. The CDR3 coding sequence is TGCGCCAGCAGTGACCGGGACAGAGAAGCTTTCTTT.

The chain carries TRBV10-3 and TRBJ2-7, with TRBD2 identical over 7 bases. Germline CDR1 is ENHRY and CDR2 is SYGVKD. There are 15 residues in the CDR3. The J segment lost 3 bases and the V segment lost 2 bases, leaving 7 bases of the junction unmatched. DNA for the CDR3: TGTGCCATCAGTGAGCTGGTGGGAGGGAGCTACGAGCAGTACTTC. It translates to CAISELVGGSYEQYF.

V and J are TRBV6-6 and TRBJ2-3, with D unresolved. The CDR3 sequence is 11 residues long. Germline loops: CDR1 MNHNY, CDR2 SVGAGI (reference sequence). V lost 6 bases and J lost 8, with 9 bases in between. CDR3 in DNA: TGTGCCAGCAGCCAATTCGGTACGCAGTATTTT. Translated: CASSQFGTQYF.

This clone was recorded only once. The chain combines TRBV18 with TRBJ1-2, with TRBD1 matching over 10 bases. The CDR3 has 17 amino acids. From germline, CDR1 is KGHSH and CDR2 LQKENI. V shed 0 bases and J 7 bases; nucleotides not matched to a gene: 11. CDR3 DNA: TGTGCCAGCTCACCACCCAACAGGGACAGGGGTATAGGTGGCTACACCTTC. Translating gives CASSPPNRDRGIGGYTF.

The rearrangement uses TRBV2 and TRBJ2-3; D is unresolved. The CDR3 runs 12 residues. Germline V lookup: CDR1 SNHLY, CDR2 FYNNEI. V lost 7 bases and J lost 6, with 11 bases in between. DNA for the CDR3: TGTGCCAGCAATCTGGGCGCGGATACGCAGTATTTT. Residues: CASNLGADTQYF.

V gene TRBV2 combines with J gene TRBJ1-1; D possibly corresponds to TRBD1 (5 bases). V was clipped by 4 bases and J by 8 bases, with 23 bases between them. Germline V lookup: CDR1 SNHLY, CDR2 FYNNEI. The CDR3 is 16 amino acids. The chain's CDR3 is CASSGGAGVMRGEAFF. CDR3 sequence (DNA): TGTGCCAGCAGTGGAGGGGCCGGAGTAATGAGGGGAGAAGCTTTCTTT.

The chain combines TRBV19 with TRBJ1-5; D remains unclear. CDR1 is LNHDA and CDR2 is SQIVND in the germline V gene (reference sequence). The CDR3 is 14 amino acids. Trimming cost V 8 bases and J 0 bases, with 11 bases left between them. DNA of the CDR3: TGTGCCAGTTGCCATCCTTATAGCAATCAGCCCCAGCATTTT. It is translated as CASCHPYSNQPQHF.

The chain uses TRBV7-9 and TRBJ2-3, with 8 bases lining up with TRBD2. V was clipped by 5 bases and J by 2 bases; unmatched bases: 9. The CDR3 loop spans 16 amino acids. CDR1 SEHNR and CDR2 FQNEAQ come from the germline V gene (reference sequence). CDR3 region: CASSRWGGGTTDTQYF. CDR3 coding DNA: TGTGCCAGCAGCCGCTGGGGCGGGGGGACCACAGATACGCAGTATTTT. The full variable domain, its missing parts supplied by reference TRBV7-9 and TRBJ2-3, is DTGVSQNPRHKITKRGQNVTFRCDPISEHNRLYWYRQTLGQGPEFLTYFQNEAQLEKSRLLSDRFSAERPKGSFSTLEIQRTEQGDSAMYLCASSRWGGGTTDTQYFGPGTRLTVL.

The rearrangement joins TRBV5-1 to TRBJ2-7; D may correspond to TRBD1 or TRBD2 (7 bases each). V was trimmed by 4 bases and J by 1 base, leaving 18 bases between them. In germline, CDR1 is SGHRS, CDR2 YFSETQ. This CDR3 is built from 16 residues. The CDR3 DNA is TGCGCCAGCAGCCAGGGGGGGACCACAGGATCCTACGAGCAGTACTTC. It specifies CASSQGGTTGSYEQYF.

This chain uses TRBV27 with TRBJ2-5; weak D call: TRBD2 (5 bases). Germline V gives CDR1 MNHEY, CDR2 SMNVEV (reference sequence). This CDR3 contains 14 residues. Trimming cost V 5 bases and J 4 bases, with 14 bases left between them. This chain's CDR3 is CASSPRRGRETQYF. For the CDR3, the DNA is TGTGCCAGCAGTCCCCGACGGGGTCGAGAGACCCAGTACTTC.

The gene calls are TRBV7-2 and TRBJ2-2; D gene ambiguous. The CDR3 totals 12 residues. Germline loops: CDR1 SGHTA, CDR2 FQGNSA. V was cut by 11 bases and J by 5 bases, with 12 bases left in between. The CDR3 bases are TGTGCCCGCCCGGTGGGAACCGGGGAGCTGTTTTTT. It yields the protein CARPVGTGELFF.

This chain joins TRBV7-2 and TRBJ1-1, with D tentatively TRBD1 (6 bases). The ends were cut back, 4 bases at V and 4 bases at J, with 13 bases in the middle. CDR3 length: 14 residues. Per germline, CDR1 SGHTA and CDR2 FQGNSA. For the CDR3, the DNA is TGTGCCAGCAGCTCACAGGGAGTAGGCACTGAAGCTTTCTTT. Amino acids: CASSSQGVGTEAFF.

This clone was counted once. The CDR3 DNA reads as TGTGCCAGCAGCTCGCTCCAGGGGGTAGAGACTGAAGCTTTCTTT. It yields the protein CASSSLQGVETEAFF. This chain uses TRBV5-5 with TRBJ1-1; 7 nucleotides agree with TRBD1. Germline V CDR1 and CDR2: SGHKS, YYEKEE (reference sequence). The CDR3 totals 15 residues. Trimming removed 3 bases from V and 5 bases from J; junction bases left unmatched: 10.